This record concerns one TCR beta chain sequence. The antigen is not known. V shed 4 bases and J 0 bases; nucleotides not matched to a gene: 3. The CDR3 consists of 15 residues. Germline-derived CDR1 and CDR2 are SGHRS and YFSETQ. This sample is drawn from a study of cytomegalovirus exposure and HLA in healthy donors. Study findings and constraints: Segments of the TCR beta V type were, in most cases, productive about 90% or about 30% of the time in an earlier analysis. Sequencing depth across donors, presence/absence analyses assumed, was roughly uniform. Researchers reported in a later analysis that common viral pathogens appeared linked to several top clusters.

Samples came from healthy bone marrow donors. The PCR ran on 60 Vbeta and 13 Jbeta primers. Libraries were prepared by immunoSEQ multiplex PCR; TCRdb keeps only in-frame clonotypes and omits some of them. The sample records about 140,000 clones, 66% being singletons. This chain joins TRBV5-1 and TRBJ2-1; 8 bases match TRBD1. The sequenced sample was PBMCs. This receptor was taken from an older woman in good health and CMV-seronegative. The CDR3 region has the DNA TGCGCCAGCAGCCGACAGGGGAGCTCCTACAATGAGCAGTTCTTC. Translating gives CASSRQGSSYNEQFF. The variable domain in full, with the rest retrieved from reference TRBV5-1 and TRBJ2-1, is KAGVTQTPRYLIKTRGQQVTLSCSPISGHRSVSWYQQTPGQGLQFLFEYFSETQRNKGNFPGRFSGRQFSNSRSEMNVSTLELGDSALYLCASSRQGSSYNEQFFGPGTRLTVL.